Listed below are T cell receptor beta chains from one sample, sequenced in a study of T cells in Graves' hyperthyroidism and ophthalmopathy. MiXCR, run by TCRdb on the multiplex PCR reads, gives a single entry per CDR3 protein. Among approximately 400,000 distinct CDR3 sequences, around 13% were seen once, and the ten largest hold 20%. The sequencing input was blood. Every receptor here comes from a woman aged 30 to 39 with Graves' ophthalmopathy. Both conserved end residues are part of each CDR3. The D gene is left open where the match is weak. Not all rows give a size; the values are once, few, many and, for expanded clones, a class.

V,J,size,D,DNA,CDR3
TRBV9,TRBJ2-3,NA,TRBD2,TGTGCCAGCAGCCCGTCTAGCGGACGCACAGATACGCAGTATTTT,CASSPSSGRTDTQYF
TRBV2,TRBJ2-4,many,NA,TGTGCCAGCAGAGGTAGCCAAAACATTCAGTACTTC,CASRGSQNIQYF
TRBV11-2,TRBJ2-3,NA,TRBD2,TGTGCCAGCAGCTTAGGGATTAGCGGGGGGGCCTCAGATACGCAGTATTTT,CASSLGISGGASDTQYF
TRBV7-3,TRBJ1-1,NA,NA,TGTGCCAGCAAGGCCGGCCAGGGGAACACTGAAGCTTTCTTT,CASKAGQGNTEAFF
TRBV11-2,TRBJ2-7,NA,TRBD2,TGTGCCAGCAGCTTCGGTGATGGTGGGGGGGGGTTCTCCTACGAGCAGTACTTC,CASSFGDGGGGFSYEQYF
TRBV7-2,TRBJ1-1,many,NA,TGTGCCAGCAGCTATAGTGGGGGCGGTATCGAAGCTTTCTTT,CASSYSGGGIEAFF
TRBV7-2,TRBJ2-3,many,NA,TGTGCCAGCAGCTTAGGAGTAGACACAGATACGCAGTATTTT,CASSLGVDTDTQYF
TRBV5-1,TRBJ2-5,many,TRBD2,TGCGCCAGCAGCTTGGATCCCACCGCTAGCGGGGGGGCGGAGACCCAGTACTTC,CASSLDPTASGGAETQYF
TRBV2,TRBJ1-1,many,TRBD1,TGTGCCAGCAGTATGACAGGGATGCGAACGAACACTGAAGCTTTCTTT,CASSMTGMRTNTEAFF
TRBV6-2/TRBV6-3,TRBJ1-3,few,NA,TGTGCCAGCAGTTACTCGAGAGCCAGCTCTGGAAACACCATATATTTT,CASSYSRASSGNTIYF
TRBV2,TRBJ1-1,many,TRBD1,TGTGCCAGCAGGGATTCCGGGACAGGGGTATCCACTGAAGCTTTCTTT,CASRDSGTGVSTEAFF
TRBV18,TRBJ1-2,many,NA,TGTGCCAGCTCACCACTCGACGATCGTGGCTACACCTTC,CASSPLDDRGYTF
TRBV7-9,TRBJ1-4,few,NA,TGTGCCAGCAGCTCGGACGGTGCAACTAATGAAAAACTGTTTTTT,CASSSDGATNEKLFF
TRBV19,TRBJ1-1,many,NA,TGTGCCAGTACCCATGGTGGGGCAGCGTCGAACACTGAAGCTTTCTTT,CASTHGGAASNTEAFF
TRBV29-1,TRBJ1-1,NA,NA,TGCAGCGTTGCGAGTACCGGGCTAAACACTGAAGCTTTCTTT,CSVASTGLNTEAFF
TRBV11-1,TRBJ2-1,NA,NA,TGTGCCAGCAGCTCTCCAGGGGGGGGGTTTAGGAATGAGCAGTTCTTC,CASSSPGGGFRNEQFF
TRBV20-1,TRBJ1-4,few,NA,TGCAGTGCCTCTTCGTCGAGGGCTAATGAAAAACTGTTTTTT,CSASSSRANEKLFF
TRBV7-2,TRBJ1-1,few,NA,TGTGCCAGCAGCTTTTCAGGGGCCCTGAACACTGAAGCTTTCTTT,CASSFSGALNTEAFF
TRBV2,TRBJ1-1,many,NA,TGTGCCAGCAGTGCCCTTGGGCAGGCGAACACTGAAGCTTTCTTT,CASSALGQANTEAFF
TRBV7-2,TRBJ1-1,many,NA,TGTGCCAGCAGCTTCCCGACAGGTCGGAACACTGAAGCTTTCTTT,CASSFPTGRNTEAFF
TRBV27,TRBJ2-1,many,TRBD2,TGTGCCAGCAGTTCCGGCGGGGGGGCCCGGGAAGAGCAGTTCTTC,CASSSGGGAREEQFF
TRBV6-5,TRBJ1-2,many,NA,TGTGCCAGCAGTTACTCGGAGTATTCTAACTATGGCTACACCTTC,CASSYSEYSNYGYTF
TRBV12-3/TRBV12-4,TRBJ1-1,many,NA,TGTGCCAGCAATCGAATCATGAACACTGAAGCTTTCTTT,CASNRIMNTEAFF
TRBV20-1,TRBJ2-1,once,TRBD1,TGCAGTGCGCGGACAGGGGGCATCTACAATGAGCAGTTCTTC,CSARTGGIYNEQFF
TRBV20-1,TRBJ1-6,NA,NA,TGCAGTGCCCGCCGGCAGGGAGGCAATTCACCCCTCCACTTT,CSARRQGGNSPLHF
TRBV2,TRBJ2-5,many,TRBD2,TGTGCCGTCAAAAGCGGGGGAATGGAGACCCAGTACTTC,CAVKSGGMETQYF